The text below deals with one T cell receptor (beta chain). This sample is drawn from a study of monozygotic twins with inflammatory bowel disease. The CDR3 contains 11 residues. Germline-derived CDR1 and CDR2 are MNHEY and SVGAGI. TCRdb re-called the 5' RACE reads and gives one entry per CDR3 protein, without DNA. This table holds some 150,000 distinct CDR3 sequences. Source material: blood. The chain carries TRBV6-5 and TRBJ1-1; checking the TCRdb D call of TRBD1 is not possible without DNA. The sequence was collected from a human donor with ulcerative colitis or Crohn's disease, or a healthy co-twin of an affected twin (not recorded which). The CDR3 loop is CASSQGSEAFF.